This T cell receptor beta chain was sequenced during a study of cytomegalovirus exposure and HLA in healthy donors. Study-wide points: About 87% or about 30% of the time was how often most TCR beta V segments were productive, according to an earlier analysis. The later analysis indicated that the majority of CMV-associated TCR beta chains appeared HLA-restricted.

The study ran its PCR with 60 Vbeta and 13 Jbeta primers. Some clones are missing from TCRdb's copy, which holds only in-frame ones; the method was immunoSEQ multiplex PCR. The data contain fewer than 95,000 clones, 85% of them seen just once; the ten biggest clones take up around 7%. For this clone: Its antigen is not known.

Germline V lookup: CDR1 MNHNY, CDR2 SVGAGI (reference sequence). CDR3 length equals 15 residues. V lost 4 bases and J lost 8; bases outside the gene matches: 13. The sample comprised PBMCs. V gene TRBV6-6 combines with J gene TRBJ1-2; 7 nucleotides line up with TRBD1. The sequence was obtained from a man aged 35 to 55 in good health and CMV-seropositive. In DNA, the CDR3 is TGTGCCAGCAGTTTGGACCGGACAGGATGGAACGGCTACACCTTC. It is translated as CASSLDRTGWNGYTF.